This entry lists 14 T cell receptor beta chains sequenced from one sample in a study of graft-versus-host responses after intestinal transplantation. Method: immunoSEQ multiplex PCR; TCRdb's copy keeps in-frame clones and lacks some. This table has about 15,000 clones, around three fifths appearing once. The authors processed graft tissue to release intraepithelial and lamina propria lymphocytes. The sample consisted of ileum tissue, taken 524 days after transplant. All receptors derive from a human patient who received an intestinal transplant, so some T cells may come from the graft donor.

The V gene is TRBV5-1, the J gene TRBJ2-3, with 10 bases fitting TRBD2. Trimming took 3 bases from V and 1 from J; bases not matched to a gene: 5. The CDR3 runs to 16 residues. CDR1 and CDR2 (germline): SGHRS, YFSETQ. The CDR3 reads CASSSHLAGGTDTQYF. In DNA form, the CDR3 reads TGCGCCAGCAGCTCCCATCTAGCGGGGGGCACAGATACGCAGTATTTT.

This chain joins TRBV15 and TRBJ2-7, with TRBD1 identical over 7 bases. CDR1 is LNHNV, CDR2 YYDKDF, per germline (reference sequence). CDR3 length: 15 residues. V dropped 1 base and J dropped 3; count of bases not matched to a gene: 6. CDR3 region: CATSRGIAGGYEQYF. In DNA, the CDR3 is TGTGCCACCAGCAGAGGTATAGCAGGGGGCTACGAGCAGTACTTC.

This clone appeared a single time. The chain combines TRBV6-5 with TRBJ1-1, with TRBD1 matching over 7 bases. The CDR3 covers 15 residues. V shed 8 bases, J shed 0 bases, and the junction held 9 bases outside the gene matches. Germline V gene data show CDR1 as MNHEY and CDR2 as SVGAGI. CDR3 loop: CASSTGVGMNTEAFF. For the CDR3, the DNA is TGTGCCAGCTCAACAGGGGTAGGGATGAACACTGAAGCTTTCTTT.

The genes are TRBV6-1 and TRBJ1-2, with 7 bases fitting TRBD1. The J segment lost 8 bases and the V segment lost 1 base, leaving 13 bases of the junction unmatched. CDR1 is MNHNS and CDR2 is SASEGT in the germline V gene. The CDR3 totals 16 residues. The CDR3 here is CASSEVGSTGQRGYTF. CDR3 DNA sequence: TGTGCCAGCAGTGAAGTCGGATCGACAGGGCAGAGGGGCTACACCTTC.

This clone was found a few times. The chain employs TRBV15 and TRBJ2-7, with TRBD1 identical over 9 bases. Germline loops: CDR1 LNHNV, CDR2 YYDKDF (reference sequence). With V trimmed by 5 bases and J by 5 bases, 13 bases remained unmatched. The CDR3 sequence is 16 residues long. The CDR3 region has the DNA TGTGCCACCAGCGTAGCGCCCGGGACAGGGTTGAACGAGCAGTACTTC. It specifies CATSVAPGTGLNEQYF.

In this sample, this clone turned up a few times. This rearrangement joins TRBV2 to TRBJ2-7; possible D gene TRBD1, 5 bases. This CDR3 comprises 12 residues. V was clipped by 5 bases and J by 6 bases, with 11 bases between them. CDR1 is SNHLY and CDR2 is FYNNEI in the germline V gene. CDR3 sequence reads: CASSFQGSEQYF. The CDR3 coding sequence is TGTGCCAGCAGTTTCCAGGGATCCGAGCAGTACTTC.

The chain uses TRBV19 and TRBJ2-3; 9 nucleotides align to TRBD1. The CDR3 extends over 15 amino acids. Unmatched junction bases numbered 4, after V lost 5 bases and J lost 1 base. Germline V gene data show CDR1 as LNHDA and CDR2 as SQIVND (reference sequence). DNA of the CDR3: TGTGCCAGTAGTCCAAGGACAGGGGGCACAGATACGCAGTATTTT. It encodes CASSPRTGGTDTQYF.

This clone was seen a handful of times. V and J are TRBV6-5 and TRBJ1-5; D ambiguous. This CDR3 has 15 amino acids. CDR1 and CDR2 (germline): MNHEY, SVGAGI. Trimming removed 2 bases at V and 1 base at J, with 9 bases between. Written as DNA, the CDR3 is TGTGCCAGCAGTTACGGGGAGGCGAGCAATCAGCCCCAGCATTTT. Translating it yields CASSYGEASNQPQHF.

V usage is TRBV19 and J usage is TRBJ2-7; D unresolved. Trimming pared 4 bases from V and 2 bases from J, leaving 6 bases between. Germline-derived CDR1 and CDR2 are LNHDA and SQIVND (reference sequence). The CDR3 loop spans 12 amino acids. For the CDR3, the DNA is TGTGCCAGTAGTAGCGGCACCTACGAGCAGTACTTC. Protein: CASSSGTYEQYF.

The rearrangement links TRBV5-1 to TRBJ2-1; possibly TRBD1 for D (6 bases). The CDR3 extends over 12 amino acids. Trimming pared 4 bases from V and 8 bases from J, leaving 10 bases between. Germline V gene data show CDR1 as SGHRS and CDR2 as YFSETQ. CDR3 coding DNA: TGCGCCAGCAGCGTGCAGGGGTATGAGCAGTTCTTC. Residues: CASSVQGYEQFF.

This clone has more than one count but fewer than ten. The CDR3 is CASKDPGQGANGYTF. As DNA, the CDR3 is TGTGCCAGCAAGGACCCCGGACAGGGGGCGAATGGCTACACCTTC. The chain is built from TRBV6-1 and TRBJ1-2; 11 nucleotides agree with TRBD1. This CDR3 is built from 15 residues. With 7 bases clipped from V and 6 bases from J, the junction kept 10 bases outside the gene matches. Germline V gene data show CDR1 as MNHNS and CDR2 as SASEGT.

This clone was counted only a few times. The V call is TRBV6-4, the J call TRBJ2-2, with a tentative D call TRBD2 (5 bases). The CDR3 has 16 residues. CDR1 and CDR2 from the germline V gene are MRHNA and SNTAGT. V was shortened by 0 bases and J by 2 bases, with 10 bases between the two germline ends. The CDR3 nucleotides read TGTGCCAGCAGTGACTCGGAGAGGGTCAACACCGGGGAGCTGTTTTTT. Its protein is CASSDSERVNTGELFF.

This clone was seen a handful of times. The chain links TRBV10-3 to TRBJ2-7; 12 bases are shared with TRBD2. In germline, CDR1 is ENHRY, CDR2 SYGVKD. The CDR3 is 13 residues long. Germline trimming cut 8 bases from V and 7 bases from J; bases unmatched to any gene: 6. In DNA form, the CDR3 reads TGTGCCATCCGGGGACTAGCGGGTTTAGAGCAGTACTTC. Its protein product is CAIRGLAGLEQYF.

This clone was recorded once. This sequence joins TRBV12-2 and TRBJ2-5; TRBD2 is the table's D call and was not checked against the DNA. TRBV12-2 is a listed pseudogene. There are 17 residues in the CDR3. CDR3 in DNA: TGTGCAAGTCTCTCTACAACTGGACTAGCGTACCAAGAGACCCAGTACTTC. This gives the protein CASLSTTGLAYQETQYF.